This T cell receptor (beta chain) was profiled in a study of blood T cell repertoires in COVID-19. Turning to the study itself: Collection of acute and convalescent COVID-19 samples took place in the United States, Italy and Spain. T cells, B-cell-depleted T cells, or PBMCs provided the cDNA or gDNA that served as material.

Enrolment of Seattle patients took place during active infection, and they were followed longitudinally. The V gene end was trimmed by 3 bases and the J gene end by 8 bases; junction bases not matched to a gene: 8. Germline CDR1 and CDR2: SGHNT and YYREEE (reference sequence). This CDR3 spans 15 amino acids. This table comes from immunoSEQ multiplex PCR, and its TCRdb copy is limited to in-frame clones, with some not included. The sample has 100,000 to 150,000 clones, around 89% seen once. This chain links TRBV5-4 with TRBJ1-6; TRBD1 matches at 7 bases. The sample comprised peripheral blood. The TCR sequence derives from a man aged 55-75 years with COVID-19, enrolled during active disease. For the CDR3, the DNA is TGTGCCAGCAGCTCTAGACAGGGAAAAGATTCACCCCTCCACTTT. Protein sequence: CASSSRQGKDSPLHF.